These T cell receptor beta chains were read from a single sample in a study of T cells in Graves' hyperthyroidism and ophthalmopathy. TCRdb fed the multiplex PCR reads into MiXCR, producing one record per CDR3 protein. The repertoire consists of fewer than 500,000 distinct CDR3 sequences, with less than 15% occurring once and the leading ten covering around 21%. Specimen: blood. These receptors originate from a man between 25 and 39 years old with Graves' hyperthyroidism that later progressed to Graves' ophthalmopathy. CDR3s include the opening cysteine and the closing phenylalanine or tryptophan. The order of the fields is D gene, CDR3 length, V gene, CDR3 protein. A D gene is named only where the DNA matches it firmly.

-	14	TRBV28	CASRDSGPQIGYTF
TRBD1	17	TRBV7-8	CASSSLPGTVSYNEQFF
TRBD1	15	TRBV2	CASSEGRTGGYEQYF
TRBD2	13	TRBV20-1	CSATDGGKETQYF
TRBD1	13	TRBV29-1	CSARDRDNSPLHF
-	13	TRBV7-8	CASSLAKFAEQYF
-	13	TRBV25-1	CASSGGYNYGYTF
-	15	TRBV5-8	CASSFRTALPQPQHF
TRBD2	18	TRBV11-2	CASSPWTSGGPFSYEQYF
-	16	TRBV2	CASSEAWGLGNQPQHF
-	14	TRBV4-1	CASSWESGGYEQYF
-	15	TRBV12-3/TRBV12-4	CASTDRTHYNSPLHF
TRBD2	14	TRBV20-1	CSARTSDYTGELFF
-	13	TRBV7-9	CASLRENTGELFF
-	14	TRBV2	CASQPPARNQPQHF
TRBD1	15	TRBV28	CASSSQGAGNQPQHF
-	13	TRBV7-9	CASSFGNGYGYTF
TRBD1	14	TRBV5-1	CASSQRTGKGEQYF
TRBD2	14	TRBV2	CASRGGGWRETQYF
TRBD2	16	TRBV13	CASSSRLAGTRNEQFF
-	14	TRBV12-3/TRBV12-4	CASSFVRMNTEAFF
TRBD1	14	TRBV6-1	CASRPGQGVETQYF
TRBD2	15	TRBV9	CASSVALAGDNEQFF
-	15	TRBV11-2	CASSLNRDTIYEQYF
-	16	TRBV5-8	CASSLGGTLVTDTQYF
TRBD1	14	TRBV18	CASSRQGANTEAFF
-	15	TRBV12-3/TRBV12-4	CASSQLGGEDNEQFF
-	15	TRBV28	CASSLAGGGIDGYTF
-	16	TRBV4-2	CASSQEVGPGISPQHF
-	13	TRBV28	CASRLTDSYEQYF
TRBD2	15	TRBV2	CATSRLAGRTGELFF
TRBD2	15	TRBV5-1	CASSPRLADTDTQYF
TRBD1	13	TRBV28	CASPGQGNTEAFF
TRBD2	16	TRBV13	CASSPWTSGVQETQYF
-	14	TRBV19	CASLSGPLNRPQHF
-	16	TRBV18	CASSPIGGDSNQPQHF
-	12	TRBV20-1	CSASPLPDTQYF
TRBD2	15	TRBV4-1	CASSQDGGGMNEQYF
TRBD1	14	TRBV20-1	CSARQGTGGEKLFF
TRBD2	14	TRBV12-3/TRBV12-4	CASSTSGGAYEQYF
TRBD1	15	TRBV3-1	CASSDGTGDNYGYTF